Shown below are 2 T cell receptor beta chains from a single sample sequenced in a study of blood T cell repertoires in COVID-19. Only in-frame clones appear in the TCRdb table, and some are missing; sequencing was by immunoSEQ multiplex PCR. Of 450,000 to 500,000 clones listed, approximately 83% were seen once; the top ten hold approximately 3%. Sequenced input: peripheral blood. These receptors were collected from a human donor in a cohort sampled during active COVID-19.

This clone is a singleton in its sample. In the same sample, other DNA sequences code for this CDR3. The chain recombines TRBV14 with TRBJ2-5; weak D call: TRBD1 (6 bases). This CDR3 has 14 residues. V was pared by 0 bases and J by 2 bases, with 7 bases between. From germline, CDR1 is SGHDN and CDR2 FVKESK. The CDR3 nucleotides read TGTGCCAGCAGCCAAGACAGGGGACAAGAGACCCAGTACTTC. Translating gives CASSQDRGQETQYF.

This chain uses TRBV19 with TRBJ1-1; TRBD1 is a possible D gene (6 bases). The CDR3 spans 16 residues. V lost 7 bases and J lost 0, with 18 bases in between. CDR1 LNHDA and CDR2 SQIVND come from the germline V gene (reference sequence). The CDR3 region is CASTSPRRGMNTEAFF. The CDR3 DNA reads TGTGCCAGTACATCCCCCCGCAGGGGCATGAACACTGAAGCTTTCTTT.